The T cell receptor beta chain under discussion was sequenced for a study of OX40 agonist ivuxolimab in advanced cancers. Measured with immunoSEQ multiplex PCR; TCRdb has only the in-frame clones, and not every one. Of about 40,000 clones in the sample, approximately 86% were seen once. Enrollment shut out patients with autoimmune disease history or systemic immunosuppression. CDR3 size: 15 residues. Trimming cost V 0 bases and J 4 bases, with 12 bases left between them. Per the germline V gene, CDR1 is MGHRA and CDR2 is YSYEKL. The sequencing here drew on CD4+ or CD8+ T cells sorted from blood, taken in a trial of the OX40 agonist ivuxolimab. The receptor was isolated from an adult with an advanced solid tumor such as melanoma, head and neck, liver or kidney cancer. The V call is TRBV4-1, the J call TRBJ1-2; D perhaps matches TRBD1 (6 bases). The CDR3 sequence is CASSQESTGTYGYTF. Written as DNA, the CDR3 is TGCGCCAGCAGCCAAGAATCTACAGGGACCTATGGCTACACCTTC.